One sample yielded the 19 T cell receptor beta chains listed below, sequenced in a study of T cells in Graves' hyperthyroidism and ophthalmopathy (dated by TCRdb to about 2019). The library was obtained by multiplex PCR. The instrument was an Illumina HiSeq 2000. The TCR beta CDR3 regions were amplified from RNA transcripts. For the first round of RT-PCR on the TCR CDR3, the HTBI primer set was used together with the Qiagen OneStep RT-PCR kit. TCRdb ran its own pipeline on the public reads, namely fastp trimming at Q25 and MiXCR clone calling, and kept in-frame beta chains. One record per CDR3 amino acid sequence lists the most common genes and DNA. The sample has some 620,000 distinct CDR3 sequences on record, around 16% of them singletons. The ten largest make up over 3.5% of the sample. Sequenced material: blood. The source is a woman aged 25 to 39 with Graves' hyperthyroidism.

CDR3 sequence (DNA): TGTGCCAGCAGCCCCCGGGACAGGGGGTTTTACGAGCAGTTCTTC. Translated: CASSPRDRGFYEQFF. The V call is TRBV3-1, the J call TRBJ2-1; 11 positions match TRBD1. V trimming: 4 bases; J trimming: 10 bases; junction bases outside the gene matches: 9. CDR3 length equals 15 residues. The germline gives CDR1 LGHDT, CDR2 YNNKEL (reference sequence).

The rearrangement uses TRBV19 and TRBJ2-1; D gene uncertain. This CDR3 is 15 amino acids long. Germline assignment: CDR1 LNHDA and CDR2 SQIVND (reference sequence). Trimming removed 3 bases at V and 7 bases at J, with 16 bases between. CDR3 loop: CASSIDSQPRNEQFF. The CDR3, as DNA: TGTGCCAGTAGTATTGATTCCCAGCCTCGGAATGAGCAGTTCTTC.

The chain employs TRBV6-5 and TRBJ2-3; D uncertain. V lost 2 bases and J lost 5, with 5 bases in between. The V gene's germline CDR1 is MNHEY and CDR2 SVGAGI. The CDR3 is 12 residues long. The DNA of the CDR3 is TGTGCCAGCAGTTACGCTGGAGATACGCAGTATTTT. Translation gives CASSYAGDTQYF.

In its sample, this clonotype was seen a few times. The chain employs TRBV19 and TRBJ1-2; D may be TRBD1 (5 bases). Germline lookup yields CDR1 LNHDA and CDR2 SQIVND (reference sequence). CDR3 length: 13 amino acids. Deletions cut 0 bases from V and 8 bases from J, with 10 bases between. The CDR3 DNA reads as TGTGCCAGTAGTATAGACAGGGCGAGCGGCTACACCTTC. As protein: CASSIDRASGYTF.

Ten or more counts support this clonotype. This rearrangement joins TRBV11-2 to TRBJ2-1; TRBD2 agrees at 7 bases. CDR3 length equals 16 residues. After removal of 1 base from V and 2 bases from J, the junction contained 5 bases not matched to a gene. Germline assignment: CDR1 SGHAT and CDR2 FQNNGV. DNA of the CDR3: TGTGCCAGCAGCTTAGTGGGGGGGTTCGCCTACAATGAGCAGTTCTTC. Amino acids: CASSLVGGFAYNEQFF.

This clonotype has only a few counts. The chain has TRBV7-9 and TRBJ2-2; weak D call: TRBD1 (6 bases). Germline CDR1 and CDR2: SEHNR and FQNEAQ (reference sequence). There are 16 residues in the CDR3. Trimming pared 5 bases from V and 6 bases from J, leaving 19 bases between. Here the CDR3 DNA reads TGTGCCAGCAGCCCCCCTCCCAGGGGCGGACCCGGGGAGCTGTTTTTT. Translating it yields CASSPPPRGGPGELFF. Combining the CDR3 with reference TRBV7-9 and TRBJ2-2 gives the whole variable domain DTGVSQNPRHKITKRGQNVTFRCDPISEHNRLYWYRQTLGQGPEFLTYFQNEAQLEKSRLLSDRFSAERPKGSFSTLEIQRTEQGDSAMYLCASSPPPRGGPGELFFGEGSRLTVL.

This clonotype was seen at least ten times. The CDR3 loop is CSAIQASGSTDTQYF. The CDR3 nucleotides read TGCAGTGCAATTCAAGCTAGCGGGAGTACAGATACGCAGTATTTT. This chain uses TRBV20-1 with TRBJ2-3; the match to TRBD2 covers 10 bases. The CDR3 is 15 amino acids. V lost 6 bases to trimming and J lost 3 bases; unmatched junction nucleotides: 9. Germline-derived CDR1 and CDR2 are DFQATT and SNEGSKA (reference sequence).

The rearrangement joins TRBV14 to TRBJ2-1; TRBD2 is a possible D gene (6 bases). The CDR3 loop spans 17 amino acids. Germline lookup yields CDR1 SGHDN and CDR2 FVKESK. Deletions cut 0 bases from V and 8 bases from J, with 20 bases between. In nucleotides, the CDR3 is TGTGCCAGCAGCCAAGATTTACCAGCGGGTGGCTCCCATGAGCAGTTCTTC. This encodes CASSQDLPAGGSHEQFF.

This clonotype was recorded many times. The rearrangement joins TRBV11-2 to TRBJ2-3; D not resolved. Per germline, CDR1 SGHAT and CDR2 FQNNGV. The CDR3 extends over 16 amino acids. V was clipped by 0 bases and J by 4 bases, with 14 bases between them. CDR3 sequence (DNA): TGTGCCAGCAGCTTAGATAATAAGCTGAACGCAGATACGCAGTATTTT. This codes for CASSLDNKLNADTQYF.

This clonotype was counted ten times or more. CDR3 region: CSVVGTYPEAFF. DNA of the CDR3: TGCAGCGTTGTAGGGACCTATCCTGAAGCTTTCTTT. This rearrangement joins TRBV29-1 to TRBJ1-1; perhaps TRBD1 as D (5 bases). CDR3 size: 12 residues. Trimming cost V 4 bases and J 6 bases, with 12 bases left between them. Looked up from germline, CDR1 is SQVTM and CDR2 is ANQGSEA.

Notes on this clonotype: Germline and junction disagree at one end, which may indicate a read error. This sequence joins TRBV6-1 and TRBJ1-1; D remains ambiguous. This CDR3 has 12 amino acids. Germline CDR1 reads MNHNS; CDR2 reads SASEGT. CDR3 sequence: CASRRGSTEAFF. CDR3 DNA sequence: TGCGCCAGCAGGAGAGGGAGTACTGAAGCTTTCTTT.

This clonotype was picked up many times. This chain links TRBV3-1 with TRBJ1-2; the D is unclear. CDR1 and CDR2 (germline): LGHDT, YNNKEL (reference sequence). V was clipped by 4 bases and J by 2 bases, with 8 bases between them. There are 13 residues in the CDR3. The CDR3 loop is CASSPQINYGYTF. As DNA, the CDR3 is TGTGCCAGCAGCCCCCAAATAAACTATGGCTACACCTTC.

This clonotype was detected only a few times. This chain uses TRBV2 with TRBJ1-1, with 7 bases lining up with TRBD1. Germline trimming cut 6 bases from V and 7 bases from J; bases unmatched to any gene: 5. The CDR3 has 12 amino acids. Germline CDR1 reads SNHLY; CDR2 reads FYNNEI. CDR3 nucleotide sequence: TGTGCCAGCAGGGAGGGGGCTCTTGAAGCTTTCTTT. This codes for CASREGALEAFF.

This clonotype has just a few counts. In DNA, the CDR3 is TGTGCCAGTACCCCCACGTCGATGGAGGGGTCCGGCTACAATGAGCAGTTCTTC. This sequence encodes CASTPTSMEGSGYNEQFF. The gene calls are TRBV19 and TRBJ2-1, with D possibly TRBD2 on 6 matching bases. This CDR3 region has 18 residues. Germline V CDR1 and CDR2: LNHDA, SQIVND (reference sequence). With 7 bases removed from V and 3 bases from J, the gap between germline ends came to 25 bases.

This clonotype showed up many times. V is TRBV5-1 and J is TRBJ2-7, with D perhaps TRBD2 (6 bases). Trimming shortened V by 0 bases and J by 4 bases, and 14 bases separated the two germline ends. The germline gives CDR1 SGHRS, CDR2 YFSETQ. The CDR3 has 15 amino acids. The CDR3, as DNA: TGCGCCAGCAGCTTGGACGGGGGAGGAATTTACGAGCAGTACTTC. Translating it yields CASSLDGGGIYEQYF.

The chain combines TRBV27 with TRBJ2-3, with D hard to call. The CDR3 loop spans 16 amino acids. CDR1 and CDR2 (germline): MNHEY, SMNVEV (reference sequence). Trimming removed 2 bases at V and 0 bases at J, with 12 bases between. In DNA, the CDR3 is TGTGCCAGCAGTTTAGAAGGACCGACTAGCACAGATACGCAGTATTTT. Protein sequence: CASSLEGPTSTDTQYF.

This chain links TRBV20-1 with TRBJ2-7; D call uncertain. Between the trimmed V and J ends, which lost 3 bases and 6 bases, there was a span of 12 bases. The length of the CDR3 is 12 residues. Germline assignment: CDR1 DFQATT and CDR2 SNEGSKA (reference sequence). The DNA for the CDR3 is TGCAGTGCTAGGACTCAGGTTGGCGAGCAGTACTTC. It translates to CSARTQVGEQYF.

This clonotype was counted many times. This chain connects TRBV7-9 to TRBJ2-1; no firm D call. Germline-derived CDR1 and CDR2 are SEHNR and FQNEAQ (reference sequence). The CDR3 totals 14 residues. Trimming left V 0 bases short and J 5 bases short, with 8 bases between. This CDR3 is CASSLAQIHNEQFF. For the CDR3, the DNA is TGTGCCAGCAGCTTAGCTCAGATCCACAATGAGCAGTTCTTC.

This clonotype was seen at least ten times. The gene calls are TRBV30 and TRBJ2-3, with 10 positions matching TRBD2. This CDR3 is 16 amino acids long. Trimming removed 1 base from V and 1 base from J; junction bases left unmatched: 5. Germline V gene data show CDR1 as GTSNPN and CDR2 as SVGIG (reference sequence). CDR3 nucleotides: TGTGCCTGGAGTGCCCCCGGGACTAGCGGCACAGATACGCAGTATTTT. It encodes CAWSAPGTSGTDTQYF.